These 31 T cell receptor beta chains came from one sample sequenced in a study of blood T cell repertoires in COVID-19. Here immunoSEQ multiplex PCR was the method, and the copy in TCRdb shows in-frame clones only, minus some. This table holds some 200,000 clones, around 87% found once. The sequenced sample consisted of peripheral blood. The source of these receptors is a woman between 18 and 29 years old who had recovered from COVID-19.

V gene TRBV7-8 combines with J gene TRBJ2-2; 7 bases are a match to TRBD2. Trimming at V came to 5 bases and at J to 0 bases, leaving 6 bases not matched to a gene. The CDR3 length is 16 residues. Germline V lookup: CDR1 SGHVS, CDR2 FQNEAQ. The CDR3 protein is CASSRRSGTNTGELFF. The CDR3 region has the DNA TGTGCCAGCAGCCGCCGGAGCGGGACGAACACCGGGGAGCTGTTTTTT.

The chain has TRBV11-1 and TRBJ1-5; D uncertain. Germline CDR1 reads SGHAT; CDR2 reads FQDESV (reference sequence). Trimming removed 1 base at V and 5 bases at J, with 6 bases between. This CDR3 has 13 amino acids. The CDR3 spells CASSLEQDQPQHF. CDR3 nucleotides: TGTGCCAGCAGCTTAGAGCAGGATCAGCCCCAGCATTTT.

The chain couples TRBV7-2 to TRBJ2-4, with 7 bases lining up with TRBD2. The J segment lost 8 bases and the V segment lost 3 bases, leaving 4 bases of the junction unmatched. The germline V gene has CDR1 SGHTA and CDR2 FQGNSA. The CDR3 runs to 13 residues. Here the CDR3 reads CASSLGGWDIQYF. The CDR3 DNA follows: TGTGCCAGCAGCTTGGGAGGGTGGGACATTCAGTACTTC. Using reference TRBV7-2 and TRBJ2-4 for the parts outside the CDR3, the full variable domain is GAGVSQSPSNKVTEKGKDVELRCDPISGHTALYWYRQSLGQGLEFLIYFQGNSAPDKSGLPSDRFSAERTGGSVSTLTIQRTQQEDSAVYLCASSLGGWDIQYFGAGTRLSVL.

J is TRBJ1-2 and V is TRBV3-1 (or the pseudogene TRBV3-2), with D perhaps TRBD1 (5 bases). CDR3 length equals 15 residues. CDR1 is LGHDT and CDR2 is YNNKEL in the germline V gene (reference sequence). With 0 bases removed from V and 7 bases from J, the gap between germline ends came to 15 bases. This CDR3 is CASSQDWQGRSGYTF. CDR3 bases: TGTGCCAGCAGCCAAGATTGGCAGGGCAGAAGTGGCTACACCTTC.

The CDR3 bases are TGTGCCAGCAGCTTGATCGCAGGGATGAGCGAGCAGTACGTC. The encoded protein is CASSLIAGMSEQYV. The gene calls are TRBV5-6 and TRBJ2-7, with D perhaps matching TRBD1 (5 bases). This CDR3 is built from 14 residues. V lost 1 base to trimming and J lost 6 bases, with 14 bases between them. CDR1 SGHDT and CDR2 YYEEEE come from the germline V gene.

V and J are TRBV27 and TRBJ1-1, with a weak D call TRBD1 (5 bases). The germline V gene has CDR1 MNHEY and CDR2 SMNVEV (reference sequence). The V end lost 2 bases, the J end lost 4 bases, and 11 bases lay between the germline ends. This CDR3 region has 14 residues. CDR3 in amino acids: CASSLGGVSTEAFF. CDR3 coding DNA: TGTGCCAGCAGTTTAGGAGGGGTATCCACTGAAGCTTTCTTT.

This clone was detected only once. The chain combines TRBV24-1 with TRBJ1-2; TRBD1 aligns across 7 bases. CDR1 and CDR2 from the germline V gene are KGHDR and SFDVKD. V was clipped by 2 bases and J by 10 bases; unmatched bases: 3. There are 12 residues in the CDR3. CDR3 DNA: TGTGCCACCAGTGATTCGACAGGGACCTACACCTTC. It codes for CATSDSTGTYTF.

This rearrangement joins TRBV5-4 to TRBJ1-1; possibly TRBD1 for D (5 bases). Trimming left V 2 bases short and J 4 bases short, with 12 bases between. The CDR3 has 14 amino acids. Germline loops: CDR1 SGHNT, CDR2 YYREEE (reference sequence). The CDR3 nucleotides are TGTGCCAGCAGCTTCTTCGCGGGGGGCACTGAAGCTTTCTTT. It specifies CASSFFAGGTEAFF. Drawing the rest from reference TRBV5-4 and TRBJ1-1, the complete variable domain is ETGVTQSPTHLIKTRGQQVTLRCSSQSGHNTVSWYQQALGQGPQFIFQYYREEENGRGNFPPRFSGLQFPNYSSELNVNALELDDSALYLCASSFFAGGTEAFFGQGTRLTVV.

This chain links TRBV5-1 with TRBJ1-3; D ambiguous. The ends were cut back, 4 bases at V and 2 bases at J, with 19 bases in the middle. This CDR3 is 17 amino acids long. Germline V gives CDR1 SGHRS, CDR2 YFSETQ. The CDR3 reads CASSPKQRGNPGNTIYF. The CDR3 coding sequence is TGCGCCAGCAGCCCCAAACAACGAGGGAACCCTGGAAACACCATATATTTT.

The genes are TRBV5-4 and TRBJ2-2; unclear D gene. Looked up from germline, CDR1 is SGHNT and CDR2 is YYREEE (reference sequence). V dropped 4 bases and J dropped 5 bases, with 9 bases sitting between them. The length of the CDR3 is 13 residues. CDR3 protein: CASSRGGTGELFF. CDR3 bases: TGTGCCAGCAGCAGAGGTGGGACCGGGGAGCTGTTTTTT. The entire variable domain, with the rest obtained from reference TRBV5-4 and TRBJ2-2, is as follows: ETGVTQSPTHLIKTRGQQVTLRCSSQSGHNTVSWYQQALGQGPQFIFQYYREEENGRGNFPPRFSGLQFPNYSSELNVNALELDDSALYLCASSRGGTGELFFGEGSRLTVL.

This clone was detected ten times or more. The chain combines TRBV6-4 with TRBJ2-2, with 8 nucleotides matching TRBD2. Germline CDR1 is MRHNA and CDR2 is SNTAGT. This CDR3 contains 14 residues. Trimming cost V 2 bases and J 4 bases; bases outside gene matches: 0. The CDR3 loop is CASSDGTSTGELFF. As DNA, the CDR3 is TGTGCCAGCAGTGACGGGACTAGCACCGGGGAGCTGTTTTTT.

The CDR3 sequence is CASSDGHPNTEAFF. CDR3 sequence (DNA): TGTGCCAGCAGTGATGGACACCCAAACACTGAAGCTTTCTTT. The V call is TRBV25-1, the J call TRBJ1-1; tentatively, D is TRBD1 (5 bases). CDR3 length: 14 residues. Germline V gene sequence: CDR1 MGHDK, CDR2 SYGVNS. The germline V and J ends were trimmed by 3 bases and 2 bases, with 10 bases remaining between them.

V and J are TRBV7-6 and TRBJ2-7; 8 nucleotides line up with TRBD2. After removal of 5 bases from V and 6 bases from J, the junction contained 12 bases not matched to a gene. The CDR3 extends over 15 amino acids. Germline V gene lookup returns CDR1 SGHVS and CDR2 FNYEAQ. CDR3 sequence: CASSTRRARGGEQYF. The CDR3 region has the DNA TGTGCCAGCAGCACAAGAAGGGCACGGGGGGGCGAGCAGTACTTC. Full variable domain (missing parts from reference TRBV7-6 and TRBJ2-7): GAGVSQSPRYKVTKRGQDVALRCDPISGHVSLYWYRQALGQGPEFLTYFNYEAQQDKSGLPNDRFSAERPEGSISTLTIQRTEQRDSAMYRCASSTRRARGGEQYFGPGTRLTVT.

The sample holds one count of this clone. The J gene is TRBJ1-2, the V gene TRBV3-1 (or the pseudogene TRBV3-2); 8 nucleotides align to TRBD1. J lost 8 bases, V lost 1 base, and 6 bases had no gene match. CDR1 LGHDT and CDR2 YNNKEL come from the germline V gene (reference sequence). This CDR3 is 14 amino acids long. For the CDR3, the DNA is TGTGCCAGCAGCCAAGGAGGCAGGGGGCAAGGCTACACCTTC. It specifies CASSQGGRGQGYTF.

This chain uses TRBV19 with TRBJ2-1; 8 nucleotides align to TRBD2. The V gene's germline CDR1 is LNHDA and CDR2 SQIVND (reference sequence). There are 15 residues in the CDR3. V gave up 6 bases and J gave up 5 bases; unmatched junction bases: 9. CDR3 protein: CASRALAGDNNEQFF. The CDR3 coding sequence is TGTGCCAGTAGGGCGCTAGCGGGCGATAACAATGAGCAGTTCTTC.

The rearrangement joins TRBV6-2 or TRBV6-3 to TRBJ2-2; possible D gene TRBD1, 6 bases. This CDR3 spans 14 amino acids. Trimming removed 6 bases from V and 4 bases from J, with 12 bases in between. Germline V gene lookup returns CDR1 MNHEY and CDR2 SVGEGT. CDR3 residues: CASSQQGFTGELFF. In DNA, the CDR3 is TGTGCCAGCAGCCAACAGGGTTTCACCGGGGAGCTGTTTTTT.

The chain carries TRBV7-9 and TRBJ2-7; weak D call: TRBD2 (5 bases). CDR3 length equals 13 residues. CDR1 is SEHNR and CDR2 is FQNEAQ in the germline V gene (reference sequence). Trimming took 1 base from V and 6 from J, leaving 10 bases between them. This CDR3 reads CASSLVGRGEQYV. CDR3 in DNA: TGTGCCAGCAGCTTAGTGGGCCGGGGCGAGCAGTACGTC.

The CDR3 sequence is CASSQAPQGYGYGYTF. The CDR3 DNA reads TGTGCCAGCAGCCAAGCCCCACAGGGGTATGGCTATGGCTACACCTTC. The J gene is TRBJ1-2, the V gene TRBV3-1 (or the pseudogene TRBV3-2); 7 nucleotides align to TRBD1. The V gene end was trimmed by 1 base and the J gene end by 4 bases; junction bases not matched to a gene: 9. Germline V gene sequence: CDR1 LGHDT, CDR2 YNNKEL (reference sequence). The CDR3 is 16 residues long.

The chain employs TRBV7-6 and TRBJ2-1, with D possibly TRBD1 on 6 matching bases. CDR1 is SGHVS, CDR2 FNYEAQ, per germline. V was pared by 0 bases and J by 9 bases, with 9 bases between. The CDR3 consists of 13 residues. The CDR3 is CASSLATRGEQFF. In DNA, the CDR3 is TGTGCCAGCAGCTTAGCGACCAGGGGTGAGCAGTTCTTC.

The chain couples TRBV9 to TRBJ1-2; 9 bases are shared with TRBD1. Trimming at V came to 3 bases and at J to 3 bases, leaving 9 bases not matched to a gene. The germline CDR1 and CDR2 sequences are SGDLS and YYNGEE. This CDR3 contains 16 residues. In DNA form, the CDR3 reads TGTGCCAGCAGCGGACAACAGGGGGCAGTCGACTATGGCTACACCTTC. This gives the protein CASSGQQGAVDYGYTF.

The genes are TRBV28 and TRBJ1-1, with 8 nucleotides matching TRBD1. CDR1 is MDHEN and CDR2 is SYDVKM in the germline V gene. CDR3 size: 12 residues. The V segment lost 5 bases and the J segment 10 bases; nucleotides outside the gene matches: 6. CDR3 coding DNA: TGTGCCAGCAGTCGGGGACAGGTCCGAGCTTTCTTT. It codes for CASSRGQVRAFF.

The rearrangement links TRBV7-2 to TRBJ2-1, with D hard to call. The V end lost 1 base, the J end lost 10 bases, and 11 bases lay between the germline ends. The CDR3 spans 13 residues. Germline assignment: CDR1 SGHTA and CDR2 FQGNSA. The CDR3 DNA is TGTGCCAGCAGCTTAGACTATGCCAGCGAGCAGTTCTTC. It codes for CASSLDYASEQFF.

The chain uses TRBV11-2 and TRBJ2-2; no definite D call. Germline CDR1 SGHAT, CDR2 FQNNGV. The CDR3 has 14 amino acids. Deletions cut 4 bases from V and 7 bases from J, with 13 bases between. Here the CDR3 reads CASSSPLGSGELFF. The CDR3 DNA sequence: TGTGCCAGCAGCTCCCCTCTGGGCAGCGGGGAGCTGTTTTTT.

The gene calls are TRBV5-1 and TRBJ2-5; D might be TRBD1 (7 bases). The V end was cut by 2 bases, the J end by 4 bases, with 9 bases between. The CDR3 consists of 13 residues. Germline V lookup: CDR1 SGHRS, CDR2 YFSETQ. CDR3 amino acids: CASSFQGGETQYF. CDR3 sequence (DNA): TGCGCCAGCAGCTTCCAGGGGGGAGAGACCCAGTACTTC.

This chain joins TRBV19 and TRBJ2-2, with D perhaps matching TRBD2 (7 bases). Germline V gives CDR1 LNHDA, CDR2 SQIVND (reference sequence). CDR3 length equals 18 residues. Deletions cut 6 bases from V and 4 bases from J, with 24 bases between. The CDR3 sequence is CASSEQGGVPFGTGELFF. The CDR3 nucleotides read TGTGCCAGTAGCGAACAGGGAGGGGTCCCCTTCGGCACCGGGGAGCTGTTTTTT.

This chain links TRBV7-8 with TRBJ1-1; TRBD1 is a possible D gene (6 bases). V shed 3 bases and J shed 4 bases, with 18 bases lying between them. Germline CDR1 SGHVS, CDR2 FQNEAQ. The CDR3 has 16 amino acids. The CDR3 sequence is CASSLGPQGGGTEAFF. As DNA, the CDR3 is TGTGCCAGCAGCTTGGGCCCACAGGGTGGAGGCACTGAAGCTTTCTTT.

The genes are TRBV24-1 and TRBJ2-7, with D tentatively TRBD1 (5 bases). CDR3 length: 13 amino acids. CDR1 and CDR2 from the germline V gene are KGHDR and SFDVKD. With 0 bases removed from V and 4 bases from J, the gap between germline ends came to 6 bases. CDR3 nucleotides: TGTGCCACCAGTGATTTGAGGGGATACGAGCAGTACTTC. Translated, it gives CATSDLRGYEQYF.

The chain joins TRBV4-3 to TRBJ2-7; 7 bases align to TRBD2. Germline CDR1 reads LGHNA; CDR2 reads YSLEER. The ends lost 4 bases at V and 4 bases at J; junction bases unmatched: 10. There are 15 residues in the CDR3. CDR3 nucleotides: TGCGCCAGCAGCCCCAGGGTGGGAGGGAGATACGAGCAGTACTTC. It is translated as CASSPRVGGRYEQYF.

This clone has at least ten counts. The chain couples TRBV4-1 to TRBJ1-5; possibly TRBD1 for D (5 bases). The length of the CDR3 is 14 residues. Trimming shortened V by 1 base and J by 5 bases, and 9 bases separated the two germline ends. Germline CDR1 and CDR2: MGHRA and YSYEKL. This chain's CDR3 is CASSQVQGDQPQHF. CDR3 in DNA: TGCGCCAGCAGCCAAGTACAAGGGGATCAGCCCCAGCATTTT.

The chain is built from TRBV9 and TRBJ2-1, with TRBD2 matching over 9 bases. The length of the CDR3 is 15 residues. From germline, CDR1 is SGDLS and CDR2 YYNGEE. Losses at the gene ends were 0 bases for V and 6 bases for J; bases not matched to a gene: 4. The CDR3 protein is CASSVDSGSLNEQFF. The CDR3 DNA sequence: TGTGCCAGCAGCGTAGATAGCGGGAGTCTCAATGAGCAGTTCTTC.

This chain connects TRBV6-5 to TRBJ2-7; D ambiguous. In germline, CDR1 is MNHEY, CDR2 SVGAGI. This CDR3 is 13 amino acids long. V was cut by 8 bases and J by 0 bases, with 11 bases left in between. In nucleotides, the CDR3 is TGTGCCAGCGGTCCCCCCTACTCCTACGAGCAGTACTTC. Amino acid sequence: CASGPPYSYEQYF.